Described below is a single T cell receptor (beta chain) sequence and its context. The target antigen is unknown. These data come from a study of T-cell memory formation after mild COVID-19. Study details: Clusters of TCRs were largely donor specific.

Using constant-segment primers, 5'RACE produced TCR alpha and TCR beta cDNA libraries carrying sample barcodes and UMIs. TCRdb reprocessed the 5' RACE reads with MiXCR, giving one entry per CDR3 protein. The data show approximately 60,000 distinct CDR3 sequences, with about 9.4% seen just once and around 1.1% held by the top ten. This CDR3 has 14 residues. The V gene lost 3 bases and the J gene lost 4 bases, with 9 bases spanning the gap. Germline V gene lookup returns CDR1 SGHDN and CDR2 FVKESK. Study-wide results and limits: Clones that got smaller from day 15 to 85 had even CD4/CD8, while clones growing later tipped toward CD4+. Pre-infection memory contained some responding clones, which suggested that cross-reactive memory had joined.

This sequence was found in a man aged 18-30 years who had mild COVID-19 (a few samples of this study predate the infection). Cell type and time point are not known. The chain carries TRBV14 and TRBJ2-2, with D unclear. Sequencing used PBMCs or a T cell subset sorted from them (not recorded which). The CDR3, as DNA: TGTGCCAGCAGCCAGCAAGCGACCACCGGGGAGCTGTTTTTT. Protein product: CASSQQATTGELFF.